The TCR beta chain under discussion was sequenced for a study of radiotherapy plus CTLA-4 blockade in lung cancer. The data were produced by immunoSEQ multiplex PCR, yet TCRdb's version contains in-frame clones alone and is incomplete. This table has about 97,000 clones, around 79% appearing once. Concerning this clone itself: Its antigen is as yet unknown.

General observations from the study: Reportedly, early blood T cell clone dynamics best predicted response, with interferon-beta.

CDR3 length equals 14 residues. Losses at the gene ends were 5 bases for V and 7 bases for J; bases not matched to a gene: 5. Germline CDR1 reads SGHTA; CDR2 reads FQGNSA. The sample here was peripheral blood, taken from a patient treated with radiotherapy plus ipilimumab. This receptor was obtained from a human donor with non-small cell lung cancer who had a partial response to radiotherapy plus ipilimumab. Some clones in this sample may be carry-over from other donors' samples. This chain links TRBV7-2 with TRBJ1-6, with TRBD1 matching over 7 bases. DNA of the CDR3: TGTGCCAGCAGCCGACAGGGTTGGAATTCACCCCTCCACTTT. Amino acids: CASSRQGWNSPLHF.